The 19 T cell receptor beta chains below were found in one sample sequenced in a study of cytomegalovirus exposure and HLA in healthy donors. Primers included in the PCR were 60 Vbeta and 13 Jbeta primers. Measured with immunoSEQ multiplex PCR; TCRdb has only the in-frame clones, and not every one. The sample includes 90,000 to 150,000 clones, about 80% seen only once; the top ten take approximately 12%. What was sequenced was PBMCs. Receptor source: a woman between 40 and 50 years old in good health and CMV-seropositive.

The chain employs TRBV7-9 and TRBJ1-1; D gene unclear. In germline, CDR1 is SEHNR, CDR2 FQNEAQ (reference sequence). With 0 bases removed from V and 10 bases from J, the gap between germline ends came to 6 bases. The CDR3 contains 11 residues. CDR3 in DNA: TGTGCCAGCAGCTTAGCGTTCGGAGCTTTCTTT. It translates to CASSLAFGAFF.

This sequence joins TRBV7-9 and TRBJ1-5; TRBD1 matches at 8 bases. This CDR3 is 14 amino acids long. Germline lookup yields CDR1 SEHNR and CDR2 FQNEAQ (reference sequence). Trimming cost V 3 bases and J 5 bases; bases outside gene matches: 3. CDR3 bases: TGTGCCAGCAGCTTTACAGGGGGGGATCAGCCCCAGCATTTT. Translated: CASSFTGGDQPQHF.

This clone appeared a few times. At one of its ends the junction is not consistent with the germline gene, which may arise from a read error. This sequence joins TRBV7-9 and TRBJ1-1; weak D call: TRBD1 (5 bases). Germline CDR1 SEHNR, CDR2 FQNEAQ (reference sequence). This CDR3 has 12 amino acids. CDR3 residues: CSSSSRGTEAFF. CDR3 nucleotide sequence: TGTTCCAGCAGCTCCCGGGGGACTGAAGCTTTCTTT.

The chain combines TRBV18 with TRBJ2-1, with TRBD2 matching over 7 bases. The J segment lost 7 bases and the V segment lost 6 bases, leaving 15 bases of the junction unmatched. Looked up from germline, CDR1 is KGHSH and CDR2 is LQKENI. The CDR3 contains 16 residues. The CDR3 coding sequence is TGTGCCAGCTCCCCGAACCGCGGGGGAATCGTGAATGAGCAGTTCTTC. It is translated as CASSPNRGGIVNEQFF. Supplemented by reference TRBV18 and TRBJ2-1, the full variable domain reads NAGVMQNPRHLVRRRGQEARLRCSPMKGHSHVYWYRQLPEEGLKFMVYLQKENIIDESGMPKERFSAEFPKEGPSILRIQQVVRGDSAAYFCASSPNRGGIVNEQFFGPGTRLTVL.

The chain uses TRBV4-1 and TRBJ2-2; maybe TRBD2 (5 bases). Germline V CDR1 and CDR2: MGHRA, YSYEKL. Trimming took 1 base from V and 5 from J, leaving 11 bases between them. The CDR3 runs to 15 residues. The DNA of the CDR3 is TGCGCCAGCAGCCAAGCGAGGGAGCTGACCGGGGAGCTGTTTTTT. This codes for CASSQARELTGELFF.

The chain combines TRBV4-2 with TRBJ2-2, with no clear D. This CDR3 comprises 15 residues. Germline lookup yields CDR1 LGHNA and CDR2 YNFKEQ. Between the trimmed V and J ends, which lost 1 base and 3 bases, there was a span of 9 bases. CDR3 region: CASSQGALDTGELFF. Written as DNA, the CDR3 is TGTGCCAGCAGCCAAGGGGCGTTAGACACCGGGGAGCTGTTTTTT.

This clone was seen once. V is TRBV30 and J is TRBJ1-4; D remains ambiguous. V was trimmed by 3 bases and J by 4 bases, leaving 9 bases between them. The CDR3 totals 13 residues. Germline CDR1 and CDR2: GTSNPN and SVGIG (reference sequence). CDR3 bases: TGTGCCTGGAGGGACGGGAATAATGAAAAACTGTTTTTT. It yields the protein CAWRDGNNEKLFF.

In its sample, this clone was seen a few times. The chain links TRBV5-4 to TRBJ2-6; 7 nucleotides agree with TRBD2. CDR1 SGHNT and CDR2 YYREEE come from the germline V gene (reference sequence). J gave up 4 bases and V 1 base, and 5 bases lay outside the gene matches. The CDR3 has 16 residues. The CDR3 bases are TGTGCCAGCAGCTTGATGCTAGCGGCCGGGGCCAACGTCCTGACTTTC. It is translated as CASSLMLAAGANVLTF.

The chain is built from TRBV6-5 and TRBJ2-1; 10 nucleotides match TRBD2. This CDR3 contains 15 residues. Germline CDR1 and CDR2: MNHEY and SVGAGI. With V trimmed by 5 bases and J by 1 base, 2 bases remained unmatched. The CDR3 loop is CASSSGGASYNEQFF. The CDR3 bases are TGTGCCAGCAGTAGCGGGGGGGCTTCCTACAATGAGCAGTTCTTC.

The gene calls are TRBV11-2 and TRBJ2-5; TRBD1 is a possible D gene (6 bases). Germline V gives CDR1 SGHAT, CDR2 FQNNGV. There are 15 residues in the CDR3. V gave up 4 bases and J gave up 1 base, with 13 bases separating them. The CDR3 DNA follows: TGTGCCAGCAGCTCACCGGACAGTTTCCAAGAGACCCAGTACTTC. Translating gives CASSSPDSFQETQYF. The entire variable domain, with the rest obtained from reference TRBV11-2 and TRBJ2-5, is as follows: EAGVAQSPRYKIIEKRQSVAFWCNPISGHATLYWYQQILGQGPKLLIQFQNNGVVDDSQLPKDRFSAERLKGVDSTLKIQPAKLEDSAVYLCASSSPDSFQETQYFGPGTRLLVL.

The rearrangement links TRBV30 to TRBJ2-5; D is ambiguous. V was cut by 4 bases and J by 4 bases, with 7 bases left in between. CDR3 size: 11 residues. Germline V CDR1 and CDR2: GTSNPN, SVGIG (reference sequence). The DNA of the CDR3 is TGTGCCTGGACCGCCGGAGAGACCCAGTACTTC. Translated: CAWTAGETQYF.

This clone was observed a few times. The chain combines TRBV9 with TRBJ2-2, with D perhaps TRBD1 (8 bases). The CDR3 spans 16 residues. Germline assignment: CDR1 SGDLS and CDR2 YYNGEE. V shed 0 bases and J shed 5 bases, with 14 bases lying between them. CDR3 region: CASSVGSQGGTGELFF. CDR3 nucleotide sequence: TGTGCCAGCAGCGTAGGATCACAGGGGGGGACCGGGGAGCTGTTTTTT.

This rearrangement joins TRBV6-1 to TRBJ1-4; 9 nucleotides line up with TRBD1. Germline CDR1 is MNHNS and CDR2 is SASEGT. The CDR3 extends over 13 amino acids. Trimming at V came to 6 bases and at J to 8 bases, leaving 4 bases not matched to a gene. The CDR3 DNA follows: TGTGCCAGCAGGCGACAGGGGGTGGAAAAACTGTTTTTT. Its protein product is CASRRQGVEKLFF.

The rearrangement joins TRBV7-8 to TRBJ1-1, with D tentatively TRBD1 (5 bases). Germline V CDR1 and CDR2: SGHVS, FQNEAQ. V lost 5 bases to trimming and J lost 1 base, with 20 bases between them. CDR3 length: 17 amino acids. In nucleotides, the CDR3 is TGTGCCAGCAGCCCTAAATGGACGGGGAGGGGGAACACTGAAGCTTTCTTT. It codes for CASSPKWTGRGNTEAFF.

The chain employs TRBV30 and TRBJ2-7, with D possibly matching TRBD2 (5 bases). The CDR3 extends over 14 amino acids. Germline V gives CDR1 GTSNPN, CDR2 SVGIG (reference sequence). V lost 3 bases, J lost 2 bases, and 14 bases lay in between. The CDR3 here is CAWRPPGSPYEQYF. CDR3 nucleotides: TGTGCCTGGAGGCCACCGGGATCTCCCTACGAGCAGTACTTC.

Of note for this clone: Other nucleotide sequences from this sample produce the same CDR3. V usage is TRBV30 and J usage is TRBJ1-6; 7 nucleotides agree with TRBD1. The germline CDR1 and CDR2 sequences are GTSNPN and SVGIG (reference sequence). V lost 5 bases to trimming and J lost 6 bases; unmatched junction nucleotides: 1. This CDR3 comprises 12 residues. In nucleotides, the CDR3 is TGTGCCTGGGGACAGGCTAATTCACCCCTCCACTTT. Translating gives CAWGQANSPLHF.

The rearrangement links TRBV6-5 to TRBJ2-5; D unresolved. Trimming left V 2 bases short and J 4 bases short, with 8 bases between. The CDR3 runs to 13 residues. Germline CDR1 and CDR2: MNHEY and SVGAGI. The DNA for the CDR3 is TGTGCCAGCAGTTACGGGCAATTAGAGACCCAGTACTTC. Translation gives CASSYGQLETQYF.

This clone was seen many times. This chain joins TRBV4-2 and TRBJ2-7, with TRBD1 matching over 12 bases. Germline lookup yields CDR1 LGHNA and CDR2 YNFKEQ. V was pared by 4 bases and J by 2 bases, with 0 bases of the junction left unmatched. This CDR3 has 14 amino acids. The CDR3 is CASSRDRGPYEQYF. The CDR3 nucleotides read TGTGCCAGCAGCCGGGACAGGGGGCCCTACGAGCAGTACTTC.

The chain has TRBV7-6 and TRBJ1-1; TRBD1 aligns across 8 bases. V was clipped by 7 bases and J by 1 base; unmatched bases: 5. Germline assignment: CDR1 SGHVS and CDR2 FNYEAQ. The CDR3 spans 14 residues. CDR3 in amino acids: CASTIGQGNTEAFF. CDR3 DNA: TGTGCCAGCACCATAGGACAGGGGAACACTGAAGCTTTCTTT.